The 5 T cell receptor beta chains listed next were all sequenced from one sample in a study of T-cell reconstitution after alpha-beta-depleted transplantation in children. The library targeted TCRbeta and was prepared with unique molecular identifiers. TCRdb itself ran the PCR reads through MiXCR, one entry per CDR3 protein. The repertoire holds 530,000 or so distinct CDR3 sequences, with about a quarter as singletons. Sequences were derived from PBMCs, sampled before TCRalphabeta/CD19-depleted stem cell transplant. These receptors originate from a boy in the first two years of life with Wiskott-Aldrich syndrome, due to receive a stem cell transplant.

The V and J genes are TRBV5-5 and TRBJ1-2; D not resolved. Germline V lookup: CDR1 SGHKS, CDR2 YYEKEE (reference sequence). V lost 0 bases and J 8 bases, leaving 17 bases between the germline ends. This CDR3 is built from 15 residues. The CDR3 here is CASSLVWQSGAGYTF. Written as DNA, the CDR3 is TGTGCCAGCAGCTTGGTGTGGCAGTCAGGTGCGGGCTACACCTTC.

This clonotype was recorded a few times. The chain recombines TRBV24-1 with TRBJ2-3; unclear D gene. Germline CDR1 is KGHDR and CDR2 is SFDVKD. This CDR3 is 11 amino acids long. V was pared by 5 bases and J by 4 bases, with 3 bases between. CDR3 nucleotide sequence: TGTGCCACCAGTGTCGCAGATACGCAGTATTTT. This codes for CATSVADTQYF.

This chain joins TRBV2 and TRBJ2-5, with D unresolved. CDR3 size: 16 residues. Trimming left V 4 bases short and J 1 base short, with 16 bases between. The germline gives CDR1 SNHLY, CDR2 FYNNEI. The CDR3 DNA is TGTGCCAGCAGTGTATCTAGTAGGAGAGCCCAAGAGACCCAGTACTTC. Encoded protein: CASSVSSRRAQETQYF.

This clonotype was detected only a few times. The V gene is TRBV9, the J gene TRBJ2-3; no definite D call. Trimming removed 4 bases from V and 0 bases from J, with 21 bases in between. The CDR3 covers 18 residues. Germline CDR1 SGDLS, CDR2 YYNGEE. The CDR3 region is CASSPRVVAFPSTDTQYF. For the CDR3, the DNA is TGTGCCAGCAGCCCACGGGTGGTCGCTTTCCCTAGCACAGATACGCAGTATTTT.

The chain links TRBV6-1 to TRBJ1-2, with TRBD1 matching over 7 bases. In germline, CDR1 is MNHNS, CDR2 SASEGT. CDR3 length: 14 amino acids. The junction had 10 bases not matched to a gene; V was cut back by 5 bases and J by 7 bases. In DNA, the CDR3 is TGTGCCAGCAGTATTAGAGACAGGGATCGTGGCTACACCTTC. This codes for CASSIRDRDRGYTF.